Sequencing of this T cell receptor (beta chain) was carried out in a study of cytomegalovirus exposure and HLA in healthy donors. About the research overall: The approximately 110 validation repertoires used a platform that matched the one used for the 550 to 800 first-cohort repertoires, as a later analysis reported.

Study-level points and caveats: Altogether, 160 or so TCR beta chains were recorded as cytomegalovirus-associated. Clusters of TCRs from the first cohort tended to co-occur in the 110 or so validation repertoires (as a later analysis found).

Details on this clone: Antigen unknown.

Clones were sequenced by immunoSEQ multiplex PCR, and TCRdb holds only the in-frame ones, with some missing. The table records nearly 110,000 clones, 88% of them present only once. The V segment lost 1 base and the J segment 5 bases; nucleotides outside the gene matches: 5. Germline assignment: CDR1 LNHDA and CDR2 SQIVND (reference sequence). The CDR3 covers 16 residues. The receptor was derived from a woman under 30 in good health and CMV-seropositive. The J gene is TRBJ1-5, the V gene TRBV19; TRBD1 matches at 10 bases. The source material was PBMCs. The CDR3 spells CASSIVGTGVDQPQHF. Written as DNA, the CDR3 is TGTGCCAGTAGTATAGTTGGGACAGGGGTTGATCAGCCCCAGCATTTT. Together with reference TRBV19 and TRBJ1-5, the CDR3 gives the full variable domain: DGGITQSPKYLFRKEGQNVTLSCEQNLNHDAMYWYRQDPGQGLRLIYYSQIVNDFQKGDIAEGYSVSREKKESFPLTVTSAQKNPTAFYLCASSIVGTGVDQPQHFGDGTRLSIL.